This T cell receptor (beta chain) stems from a study of cytomegalovirus exposure and HLA in healthy donors (dated by TCRdb to 2015 to 2018). General notes on the study: An earlier analysis of approximately 590 of the donors reported 250 to 300 Gb of sequence data and some 100 million unique TCR beta sequences from about 180 million T cells. Approximately 330 gigabases of sequencing data and roughly 80 million unique TCR sequences made up an early release that covered 640 HLA-typed donors. Of the roughly 400 genotyped donors, roughly 80% fell in the genetic ancestry cluster associated with self-reported Caucasian donors. The aim of the study was to test whether cataloging public T cell receptors could identify signatures of past pathogen exposure. The study profiled the T cell repertoires of 666 subjects by immunosequencing and related them to cytomegalovirus serostatus. Besides the first cohort of 550 to 750 subjects, a separate validation cohort made up of roughly 120 different subjects was used. The study combined high-throughput TCR immunosequencing, statistical association of individual TCRs with disease status, and machine learning to predict cytomegalovirus infection status. A later analysis re-examined previously published TCR beta repertoires from just over 650 donors and added high-resolution HLA genotyping to investigate patterns of TCR occurrence. In the later analysis, no new phenotypic data were used to find candidate immune exposures; instead, reliance was placed on TCR beta sequences and their occurrence across donors. An earlier analysis of around 640 of the donors used high-throughput TCR beta sequencing to judge whether each TCR beta V gene segment behaved as functional or pseudogenic. Donor age, sex, ethnicity and CMV serostatus were compiled together with the repertoire data. Genome-wide SNP genotypes for about three fifths of the roughly 700 donors were used in a later genetic analysis, which treated that subset as a discovery cohort. All discovery cohort repertoires had been generated on a single sequencing platform. Class I and class II HLA loci were covered by the typing at four-digit resolution. Typing coverage varied by locus: roughly 620-640 donors for A, B, C, DRB1 and DQB1; roughly 520 for DQA1; 606 for DPA1; 450 to 480 for DPB1. Five DR-DQ haplotypes were handled as single units for association and clustering, since linkage in the cohort was strong. On average, 235,054 unique TCR beta nucleotide sequences were sequenced per donor among some 430 genotyped donors of the cohort, with 15% to 20% of those sequences being non-productive. Broad study findings and their caveats: A total of roughly 160 TCR beta chains were listed by the study as associated with cytomegalovirus. Compared with equally common non-associated chains, HLA-associated TCR beta chains in a later analysis were more clonally expanded and had lower generation probabilities. Broadly in line with IMGT annotations, most TCR beta V segments showed up in productive rearrangements about 87% or about 30% of the time in an earlier analysis of 450 to 600 of the donors. Only TCR beta chains were sequenced in this cohort, and the absence of alpha or paired-chain data limited detectable features. In a later analysis, the rate of TCR association differed among HLA loci, with DRB1 alleles having the most associated TCRs and HLA-C alleles having the fewest. Because the 87-base-pair reads could not distinguish some IMGT-functional V segments, including TRBV6-2 and TRBV6-3, those segments were excluded. Because counts were too low, 15 or so rarely observed V segments, including chromosome 9 orphons, were excluded from the earlier analysis of fewer than 650 of the donors. An association between a missense DCLRE1C variant and V-gene and J-gene trimming of TCR beta chains was found in a later genetic analysis and replicated in an independent cohort. In vitro tests confirmed that three of the cytomegalovirus-associated TCR beta chains recognize cytomegalovirus antigens. According to the authors, the approach could potentially be generalized to other disease states and immunological phenotypes. A further reported finding was that TCR beta sequences accurately predicted the HLA-A and HLA-B alleles for most subjects in the first cohort. Specific HLA alleles were associated with 18,000 or so TCR beta sequences at a false discovery rate of 0.05 in a later analysis. Linkage disequilibrium might explain the correlated functional status among segregating V segments, but an unknown experimental factor could not be ruled out. A later genetic analysis reported fewer N-insertions in productive TCRs among donors in an Asian-associated ancestry cluster than the roughly 700-donor mean. Cytomegalovirus status was reported to be diagnosed by the classifier with high specificity and sensitivity in both the original and validation cohorts. A group of highly shared sequence variants was considered likely to be a technical artifact of the sequencing pipeline. HLA typing was unavailable for some donors at each locus, so association tests used only the typed subset. In a later analysis, several top co-occurrence clusters were reported to appear linked to parvovirus B19, influenza, CMV and Epstein-Barr virus. In a later analysis, most CMV-associated TCR beta chains were found to appear HLA-restricted, with HLA associations seemingly driven largely by CMV exposure. Strong co-occurrence of HLA alleles, especially DR and DQ, made assigning TCR associations to individual alleles difficult. Most TCR sequences were observed very rarely across donors, whereas some public TCRs were present in many individuals. CMV serostatus was the only immune exposure information available for the cohort. Sequencing depth was assumed to be roughly uniform across donors in the presence/absence analyses, though that assumption may not hold.

CDR1 and CDR2 were assigned from the germline V gene as SGHDN and FVKESK. Inclusive of the bounding cysteine and phenylalanine, the CDR3 is 16 residues long. Here the CDR3 DNA is all that survives: 48 bases in frame from base 1. From V the trimming removes 3 bases and from J it removes 4 bases, while the gene matches leave 12 bases of the junction unaccounted for. Regarding this clone: Its antigen is unknown. The record has no base qualities; no much larger clone is one base away.

Library prep was done by the immunoSEQ multiplex PCR assay. The multiplex PCR relied on a mix of 60 forward primers for TCR Vbeta segments and 13 reverse primers for TCR Jbeta segments. The CDR3 region of rearranged TCR beta genes was amplified from genomic DNA by a multiplex PCR assay. The Illumina HiSeq System was used to sequence the amplified TCR beta libraries as 87-base-pair reads. Per the original workflow: A later analysis counted tens of millions of unique TCR beta chains across the 666 repertoires, and around 9.9 million of these chains were shared by at least two donors. Raw reads were error-corrected and collapsed into unique sequences with a nearest-neighbor algorithm that merged closely related sequences to remove PCR and sequencing errors. CDR3 sequences were aligned to IMGT reference sequences to assign V, D and J gene segments. For a sequence to be retained, a match of at least six nucleotides to both a V gene segment and a J gene segment was required. Rearrangements were called productive when the CDR3 lacked stop codons and stayed in frame with V and J; all others were non-productive. Following IMGT convention, CDR3 was defined as the stretch from the second conserved V-encoded cysteine up to the conserved J-encoded phenylalanine. Sequences without an unambiguous match to a single V gene segment were excluded from the earlier analysis of about 630 of the donors. In an earlier analysis of some 590 of the donors, V segments were called functional above 56.7% productive rearrangements and were called segregating when the between-donor standard deviation exceeded 5%. A statistical classification framework was built for diagnosing cytomegalovirus status from the catalog of TCR beta chain sequences. A later analysis assigned V and J genes by comparing TCR nucleotide sequences with IMGT/GENE-DB human TR gene sequences. A later analysis assigned CDR3 sequences and most-parsimonious VDJ recombination scenarios with the TCRdist pipeline. In a later analysis, each TCR beta chain was defined by its CDR3 amino acid sequence together with its V-gene family, and reads lacking a unique V-gene family were excluded. A later analysis removed roughly 590 highly shared, low-generation-probability nucleotide sequences to deal with suspected cross-contamination and a sequencing artifact. A later analysis calculated a clonal expansion index for each public chain from normalized within-repertoire ranks of inferred template counts. A later analysis computed generation probabilities with a VDJ recombination model fitted to out-of-frame rearrangements, and checked the results against IGoR. A later analysis scored TCR-TCR, TCR-HLA and TCR-CMV co-occurrence with hypergeometric tests, applying a repertoire-size bias correction to TCR pairs. In a later analysis, false discovery rates were estimated by permuting HLA or CMV assignments 20 times. In a later analysis, co-occurring TCRs were grouped with DBSCAN, and TCRdist sequence similarity was added when clustering was performed within HLA-allele-positive subsets. Repertoires with fewer than 30,000 or more than 120,000 public chains, plus five repertoires with anomalous nucleotide sharing, were excluded from co-occurrence clustering. TCRdb stores this immuneACCESS table with in-frame sequences only. Part of the clones is absent; in the studies checked, under half of the shortfall reflects unresolved V genes, and no reason is known for the rest. V, J and clone size are taken as reported in that table, and D and trimming were inferred from the DNA itself. The sample includes around 190,000 clones, with 70% to 80% observed a single time. Roughly 3% of the sample belongs to the ten largest clones.

The cohort comprised around 690 healthy bone marrow donors. At the time of sampling, every cohort member was nominally healthy, though immune exposures that went unrecorded were likely present. The donor was CMV seronegative and was included in the group of a few hundred seronegative cohort members. A peripheral blood sample was collected from each donor, and TCR beta sequencing was performed on peripheral blood mononuclear cells. The Qiagen DNeasy Blood Extraction Kit was used to extract genomic DNA from the blood cell samples. Input material: PBMCs. The sequence came from a woman aged 25-40 years in good health and CMV-seronegative. The V and J genes are TRBV14 and TRBJ2-7, with TRBD1 identical over 7 junction bases. The CDR3 sequence is CASSQRQGLWPYEQYF. At the DNA level, the sequence is TGTGCCAGCAGCCAGAGACAGGGTTTGTGGCCTTACGAGCAGTACTTC.